The present T cell receptor beta chain was sequenced within a study of response to subunit inactivated influenza vaccine. On this clonotype itself: Its antigen is not identified.

The CDR3 contains 19 residues. Losses at the gene ends were 4 bases for V and 5 bases for J; bases not matched to a gene: 14. Looked up from germline, CDR1 is SGHRS and CDR2 is YFSETQ. Study-wide points: Researchers suggested that each seasonal influenza vaccination recruits few new T cells.

One entry per CDR3 protein, called by TCRdb with MiXCR from the RT-PCR reads. Of about 570,000 distinct CDR3 sequences listed, approximately 11% are singletons. The sample was also linked to a second study, of T cells expressing NK-cell markers. That paper adds: UMIs were included in TCR beta cDNA generated by 5'RACE template switching. Repertoires of TCR beta were obtained from T cells sorted as CD3+CD56+NKG2C+, CD3+CD56+NKG2C- and CD3+CD56-NKG2C+. The HCMV specificity of the expanded NKG2C+ T cell clones stayed unresolved.

The chain links TRBV5-1 to TRBJ2-2; 13 bases agree with TRBD2. This sample comprised PBMCs from blood, obtained on the day of vaccination. The source of this sequence is a man aged 50 to 60 who received an inactivated influenza vaccine. The CDR3 here is CASSPGPGGLAGRTGELFF. The CDR3 region has the DNA TGCGCCAGCAGCCCAGGGCCCGGGGGACTAGCGGGACGGACCGGGGAGCTGTTTTTT. The full variable domain, its missing parts supplied by reference TRBV5-1 and TRBJ2-2, is KAGVTQTPRYLIKTRGQQVTLSCSPISGHRSVSWYQQTPGQGLQFLFEYFSETQRNKGNFPGRFSGRQFSNSRSEMNVSTLELGDSALYLCASSPGPGGLAGRTGELFFGEGSRLTVL.